One sample yielded the 18 T cell receptor beta chains listed below, sequenced in a study of cytomegalovirus exposure and HLA in healthy donors. Use of 60 Vbeta and 13 Jbeta primers characterized the PCR. TCRdb keeps only in-frame clones here, not all; method: immunoSEQ multiplex PCR. The table lists under 250,000 clones, around 78% of them singletons. The sequenced sample was PBMCs. These receptors were collected from a young man in good health and CMV-seronegative.

The chain combines TRBV7-9 with TRBJ2-5, with 8 bases fitting TRBD2. Germline V gene data show CDR1 as SEHNR and CDR2 as FQNEAQ (reference sequence). The CDR3 covers 17 residues. Trimming at V came to 4 bases and at J to 2 bases, leaving 12 bases not matched to a gene. The CDR3: CASSSNFQRGQQETQYF. The CDR3 bases are TGTGCCAGCAGCTCTAATTTCCAGCGGGGGCAACAAGAGACCCAGTACTTC.

The chain employs TRBV28 and TRBJ1-5, with D perhaps matching TRBD1 (6 bases). Looked up from germline, CDR1 is MDHEN and CDR2 is SYDVKM. This CDR3 is built from 16 residues. The V end was cut by 1 base, the J end by 7 bases, with 17 bases between. CDR3 sequence (DNA): TGTGCCAGCAGTTTATTTCAGGGGAGCCCGGGGCAGCCCCAGCATTTT. It encodes CASSLFQGSPGQPQHF.

For the CDR3, the DNA is TGCGCCAGCAGCCCCCCCTCGACAGGGTTTAAGGGAAAACTGTTTTTT. The encoded protein is CASSPPSTGFKGKLFF. The V gene is TRBV4-1, the J gene TRBJ1-4; the match to TRBD1 covers 7 bases. J gave up 10 bases and V 4 bases, and 15 bases lay outside the gene matches. The length of the CDR3 is 16 residues. The germline V gene encodes CDR1 MGHRA and CDR2 YSYEKL.

The chain carries TRBV10-2 and TRBJ2-3; D not certain. Trimming cost V 11 bases and J 0 bases, with 9 bases left between them. Germline assignment: CDR1 WSHSY and CDR2 SAAADI. The CDR3 contains 12 residues. The chain's CDR3 is CALSRSTDTQYF. CDR3 sequence (DNA): TGCGCCCTGAGCCGTAGCACAGATACGCAGTATTTT.

This clone was counted once. The CDR3 loop is CASSWLSTDTQYF. Written as DNA, the CDR3 is TGTGCCAGCAGCTGGCTCAGCACAGATACGCAGTATTTT. The chain employs TRBV7-3 and TRBJ2-3; no clear D gene. Trimming took off 4 bases at V and 0 bases at J, with 5 bases between the two ends. From germline, CDR1 is SGHTA and CDR2 FQGTGA. The CDR3 has 13 amino acids.

The V call is TRBV9, the J call TRBJ2-1, with a weak D call TRBD2 (6 bases). Germline V CDR1 and CDR2: SGDLS, YYNGEE. CDR3 length: 15 amino acids. The ends were cut back, 3 bases at V and 4 bases at J, with 14 bases in the middle. The CDR3: CASSAHLADYNEQFF. The CDR3 nucleotides read TGTGCCAGCAGCGCACACTTAGCGGATTACAATGAGCAGTTCTTC.

The chain links TRBV28 to TRBJ1-5; the match to TRBD1 covers 9 bases. The CDR3 runs to 14 residues. The germline V gene encodes CDR1 MDHEN and CDR2 SYDVKM. Trimming took 4 bases from V and 6 from J; bases not matched to a gene: 4. The chain's CDR3 is CASSSDRGGQPQHF. Written as DNA, the CDR3 is TGTGCCAGCAGTTCGGACAGGGGAGGTCAGCCCCAGCATTTT.

The chain carries TRBV11-2 and TRBJ2-6; D is undetermined. This CDR3 contains 15 residues. CDR1 is SGHAT, CDR2 FQNNGV, per germline. V gave up 6 bases and J gave up 1 base, with 10 bases separating them. CDR3 nucleotide sequence: TGTGCCAGCAGAATTGGCTTATCTGGGGCCAACGTCCTGACTTTC. Encoded protein: CASRIGLSGANVLTF.

This clone turned up a few times. The rearrangement uses TRBV9 and TRBJ2-1; 13 bases are a match to TRBD2. V shed 0 bases and J 5 bases; nucleotides not matched to a gene: 5. This CDR3 contains 17 residues. Germline V gene sequence: CDR1 SGDLS, CDR2 YYNGEE. CDR3 sequence: CASSVATGTSGDNEQFF. CDR3 nucleotides: TGTGCCAGCAGCGTAGCTACCGGGACTAGCGGGGACAATGAGCAGTTCTTC.

The rearrangement uses TRBV2 and TRBJ2-3, with 10 positions matching TRBD1. Germline V lookup: CDR1 SNHLY, CDR2 FYNNEI. The CDR3 has 16 amino acids. The V and J ends lost 10 bases and 2 bases, in that order; junction bases with no gene match: 12. The CDR3 nucleotides are TGTGCCAACGGGCCTAGGGACAGGGGATTCACAGATACGCAGTATTTT. Translation: CANGPRDRGFTDTQYF.

V usage is TRBV4-1 and J usage is TRBJ2-7; 10 nucleotides line up with TRBD1. CDR1 MGHRA and CDR2 YSYEKL come from the germline V gene. This CDR3 is built from 14 residues. The ends lost 2 bases at V and 5 bases at J; junction bases unmatched: 3. The chain's CDR3 is CASSQRTGGDEQYF. As DNA, the CDR3 is TGCGCCAGCAGCCAACGGACAGGGGGGGACGAGCAGTACTTC.

The genes are TRBV11-1 and TRBJ2-1, with 12 bases fitting TRBD2. The CDR3 is made up of 19 amino acids. The V segment lost 6 bases and the J segment 2 bases; nucleotides outside the gene matches: 14. Germline CDR1 and CDR2: SGHAT and FQDESV (reference sequence). CDR3 bases: TGTGCCAGCAGTAACCCTTCCTCCTGGACTAGCGGGACCTACAATGAGCAGTTCTTC. Translation gives CASSNPSSWTSGTYNEQFF.

This clone was seen just once. The CDR3 region has the DNA TGTGCCAGCAGTGCGGCCTACGAGCAGTACTTC. It yields the protein CASSAAYEQYF. The chain joins TRBV2 to TRBJ2-7; D gene unclear. The V gene lost 4 bases and the J gene lost 2 bases, with 3 bases spanning the gap. This CDR3 spans 11 amino acids. Per the germline V gene, CDR1 is SNHLY and CDR2 is FYNNEI.

The V call is TRBV6-1, the J call TRBJ1-1; no firm D call. The CDR3 runs to 11 residues. Trimming stripped 7 bases from V and 2 bases from J, with 5 bases between. Germline V CDR1 and CDR2: MNHNS, SASEGT. Written as DNA, the CDR3 is TGTGCCAGCAAGCGTAACACTGAAGCTTTCTTT. Translation gives CASKRNTEAFF.

The chain combines TRBV10-2 with TRBJ2-1, with D possibly being TRBD2 (5 bases). Germline CDR1 is WSHSY and CDR2 is SAAADI. Trimming left V 7 bases short and J 5 bases short, with 15 bases between. The CDR3 consists of 14 residues. CDR3 DNA sequence: TGCGCCAGCACGAGGACTGCAAAAAACAATGAGCAGTTCTTC. Protein: CASTRTAKNNEQFF.

V gene TRBV27 combines with J gene TRBJ2-3, with 10 bases fitting TRBD2. J lost 6 bases, V lost 3 bases, and 9 bases had no gene match. Per the germline V gene, CDR1 is MNHEY and CDR2 is SMNVEV (reference sequence). The CDR3 is 16 residues long. CDR3 sequence reads: CASSLLAGVGADTQYF. CDR3 DNA sequence: TGTGCCAGCAGTTTGCTAGCGGGAGTAGGGGCTGATACGCAGTATTTT.

The chain has TRBV9 and TRBJ2-5, with 9 bases that match TRBD2. V shed 1 base, J shed 5 bases, and the junction held 12 bases outside the gene matches. Per germline, CDR1 SGDLS and CDR2 YYNGEE. The CDR3 runs to 17 residues. CDR3 in amino acids: CASSVTGGGGRAETQYF. Written as DNA, the CDR3 is TGTGCCAGCAGCGTAACGGGGGGTGGCGGGAGGGCTGAGACCCAGTACTTC.

About this clone: Other DNA sequences in this sample translate to the same CDR3. The chain carries TRBV28 and TRBJ1-5, with D possibly TRBD1 on 6 matching bases. Germline V lookup: CDR1 MDHEN, CDR2 SYDVKM. The CDR3 extends over 13 amino acids. Trimming shortened V by 5 bases and J by 6 bases, and 11 bases separated the two germline ends. CDR3: CASSLLRGQPQHF. The CDR3 DNA reads as TGTGCCAGCAGTCTACTCAGGGGTCAGCCCCAGCATTTT.